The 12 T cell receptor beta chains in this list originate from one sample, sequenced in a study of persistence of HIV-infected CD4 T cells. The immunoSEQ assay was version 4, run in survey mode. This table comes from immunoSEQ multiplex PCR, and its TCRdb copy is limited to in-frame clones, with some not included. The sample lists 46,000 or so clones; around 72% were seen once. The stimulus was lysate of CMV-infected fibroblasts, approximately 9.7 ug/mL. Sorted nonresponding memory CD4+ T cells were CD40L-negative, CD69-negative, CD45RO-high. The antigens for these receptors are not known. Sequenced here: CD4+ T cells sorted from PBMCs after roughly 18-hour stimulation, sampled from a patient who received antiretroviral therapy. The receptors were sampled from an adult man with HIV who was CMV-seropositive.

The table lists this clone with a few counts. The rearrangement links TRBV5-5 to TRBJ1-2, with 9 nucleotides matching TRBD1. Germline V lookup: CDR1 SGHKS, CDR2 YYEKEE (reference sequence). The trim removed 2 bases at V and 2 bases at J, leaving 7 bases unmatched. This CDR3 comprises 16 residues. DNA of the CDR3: TGTGCCAGCAGCTTAACACCGGGACAGGGAAACTATGGCTACACCTTC. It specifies CASSLTPGQGNYGYTF.

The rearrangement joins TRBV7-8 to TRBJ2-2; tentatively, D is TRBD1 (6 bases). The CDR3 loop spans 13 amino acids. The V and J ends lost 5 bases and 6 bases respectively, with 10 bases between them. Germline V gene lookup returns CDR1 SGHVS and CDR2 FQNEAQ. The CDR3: CASSHRVSGELFF. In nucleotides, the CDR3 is TGTGCCAGCAGCCACAGGGTATCCGGGGAGCTGTTTTTT.

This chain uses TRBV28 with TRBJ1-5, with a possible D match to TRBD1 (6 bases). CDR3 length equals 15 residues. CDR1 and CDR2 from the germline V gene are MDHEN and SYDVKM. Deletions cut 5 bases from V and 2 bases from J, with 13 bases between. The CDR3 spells CASSEDSARNQPQHF. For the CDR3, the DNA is TGTGCCAGCAGTGAGGACAGCGCCCGCAATCAGCCCCAGCATTTT.

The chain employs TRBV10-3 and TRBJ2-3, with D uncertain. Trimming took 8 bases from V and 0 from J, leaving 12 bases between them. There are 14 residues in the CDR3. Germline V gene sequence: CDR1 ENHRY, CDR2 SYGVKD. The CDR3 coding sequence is TGTGCCATCCGGGCTACCTCGAGCACAGATACGCAGTATTTT. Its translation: CAIRATSSTDTQYF.

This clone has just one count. The DNA of the CDR3 is TGTGCCAGTACCAAGATGCATCCAGGGGCGAACACCGGGGAGCTGTTTTTT. Protein sequence: CASTKMHPGANTGELFF. The genes are TRBV19 and TRBJ2-2; D is possibly TRBD1 (6 bases). V lost 7 bases and J 0 bases, leaving 18 bases between the germline ends. Germline-derived CDR1 and CDR2 are LNHDA and SQIVND (reference sequence). The CDR3 totals 17 residues.

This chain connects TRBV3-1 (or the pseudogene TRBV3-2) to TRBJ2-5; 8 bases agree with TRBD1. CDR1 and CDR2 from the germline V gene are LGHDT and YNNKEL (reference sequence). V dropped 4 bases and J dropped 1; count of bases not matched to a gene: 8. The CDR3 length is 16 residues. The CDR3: CASSPYRGASQETQYF. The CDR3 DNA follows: TGTGCCAGCAGCCCTTACAGGGGGGCCTCCCAAGAGACCCAGTACTTC.

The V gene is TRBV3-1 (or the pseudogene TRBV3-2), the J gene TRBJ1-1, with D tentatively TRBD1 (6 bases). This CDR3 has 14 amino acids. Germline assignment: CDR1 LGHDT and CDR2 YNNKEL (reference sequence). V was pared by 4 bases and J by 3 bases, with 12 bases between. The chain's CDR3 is CASSRDRTYTEAFF. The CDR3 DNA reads TGTGCCAGCAGCCGAGACAGGACTTACACTGAAGCTTTCTTT.

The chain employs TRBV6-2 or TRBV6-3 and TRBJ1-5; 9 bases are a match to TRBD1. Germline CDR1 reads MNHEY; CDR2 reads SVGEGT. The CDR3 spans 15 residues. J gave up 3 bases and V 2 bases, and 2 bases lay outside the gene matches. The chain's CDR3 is CASSYGQGNNQPQHF. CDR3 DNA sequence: TGTGCCAGCAGTTACGGACAGGGGAACAATCAGCCCCAGCATTTT.

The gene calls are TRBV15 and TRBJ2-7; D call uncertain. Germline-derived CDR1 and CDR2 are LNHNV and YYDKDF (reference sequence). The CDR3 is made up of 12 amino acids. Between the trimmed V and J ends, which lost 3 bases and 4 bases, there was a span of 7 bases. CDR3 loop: CATSSHLYEQYF. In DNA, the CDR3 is TGTGCCACCAGCAGTCACCTTTACGAGCAGTACTTC. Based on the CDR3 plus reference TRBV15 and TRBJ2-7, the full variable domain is DAMVIQNPRYQVTQFGKPVTLSCSQTLNHNVMYWYQQKSSQAPKLLFHYYDKDFNNEADTPDNFQSRRPNTSFCFLDIRSPGLGDTAMYLCATSSHLYEQYFGPGTRLTVT.

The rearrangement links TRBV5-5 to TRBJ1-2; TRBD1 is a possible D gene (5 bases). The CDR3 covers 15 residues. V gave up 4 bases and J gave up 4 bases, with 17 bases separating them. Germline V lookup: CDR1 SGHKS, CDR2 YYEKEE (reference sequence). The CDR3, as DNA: TGTGCCAGCAGCCGTCCGGGGGGAGGAAGCTATGGCTACACCTTC. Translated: CASSRPGGGSYGYTF.

CDR3 bases: TGCGCCAGCAGGAAGGGGGCAACTAATGAAAAACTGTTTTTT. This translates into CASRKGATNEKLFF. The chain links TRBV10-2 to TRBJ1-4, with a possible D match to TRBD1 (6 bases). The V end was cut by 6 bases, the J end by 0 bases, with 8 bases between. This CDR3 is built from 14 residues. The V gene's germline CDR1 is WSHSY and CDR2 SAAADI.

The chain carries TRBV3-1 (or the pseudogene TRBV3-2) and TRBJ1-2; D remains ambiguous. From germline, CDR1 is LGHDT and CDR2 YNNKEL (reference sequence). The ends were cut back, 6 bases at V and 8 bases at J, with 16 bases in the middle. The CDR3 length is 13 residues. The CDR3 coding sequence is TGTGCCAGCAGGGTCGGAGGGCAGGCGGGCTACACCTTC. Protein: CASRVGGQAGYTF.